A single sample is the source of the 11 T cell receptor beta chains below, sequenced in a study of blood T cell repertoires in COVID-19 (TCRdb year 2020). To prepare the library, the immunoSEQ multiplex PCR assay was applied. Sourced from immuneACCESS, this table was stored by TCRdb with only in-frame sequences that have V and J called. A share of the clones is absent; for the studies checked, an unresolved V gene accounts for under half, and the remainder has no known explanation. The sample table contains about 400,000 clones; only one count was recorded for around 89% of them. Approximately 4.3% of the sample comes from the top ten. Material: peripheral blood. The source is a woman aged 30 to 39 with acute or convalescent COVID-19.

This clone came up a few times. V is TRBV21-1 and J is TRBJ2-7; the D call of TRBD1 is as the table states it, not checked on the DNA. TRBV21-1 is a documented pseudogene. This CDR3 contains 16 residues. The CDR3 loop is CATYTQRDRGTYEQYF. Written as DNA, the CDR3 is TGTGCCACCTACACACAGAGGGACAGGGGAACCTACGAGCAGTACTTC.

The rearrangement uses TRBV4-2 and TRBJ2-2; the match to TRBD2 covers 10 bases. The V and J ends lost 0 bases and 0 bases, in that order; junction bases with no gene match: 4. Germline V gives CDR1 LGHNA, CDR2 YNFKEQ. The CDR3 sequence is 18 residues long. This chain's CDR3 is CASSQEASGGPNTGELFF. The CDR3 DNA sequence: TGTGCCAGCAGCCAAGAGGCTAGCGGGGGCCCGAACACCGGGGAGCTGTTTTTT.

V and J are TRBV3-1 (or the pseudogene TRBV3-2) and TRBJ2-3; tentatively, D is TRBD2 (6 bases). The V gene's germline CDR1 is LGHDT and CDR2 YNNKEL (reference sequence). This CDR3 has 15 amino acids. Trimming took 4 bases from V and 4 from J, leaving 15 bases between them. CDR3 sequence: CASSLRDLRADTQYF. The DNA of the CDR3 is TGTGCCAGCAGCCTGCGGGACTTGCGGGCAGATACGCAGTATTTT.

The chain recombines TRBV7-3 with TRBJ2-7; TRBD1 matches 7 bases. CDR1 SGHTA and CDR2 FQGTGA come from the germline V gene. This CDR3 has 14 residues. Losses at the gene ends were 5 bases for V and 3 bases for J; bases not matched to a gene: 7. CDR3 amino acids: CASSPTRDSYEQYF. The CDR3 DNA reads as TGTGCCAGCAGCCCGACCCGGGACAGCTACGAGCAGTACTTC.

This clone came up a few times. Other DNA sequences in the sample encode the same CDR3. The chain joins TRBV4-1 to TRBJ2-7, with 13 bases aligning to TRBD2. With V trimmed by 3 bases and J by 2 bases, 1 base remained unmatched. Germline V gives CDR1 MGHRA, CDR2 YSYEKL. The CDR3 extends over 15 amino acids. This chain's CDR3 is CASSQGLAGTYEQYF. Here the CDR3 DNA reads TGCGCCAGCAGCCAGGGACTAGCGGGGACCTACGAGCAGTACTTC.

The chain recombines TRBV11-2 with TRBJ2-5, with 10 positions matching TRBD1. The CDR3 is 17 residues long. Germline V gene sequence: CDR1 SGHAT, CDR2 FQNNGV. V lost 3 bases and J lost 5; bases outside the gene matches: 12. CDR3 region: CASSFYSSGQGTETQYF. The CDR3 DNA is TGTGCCAGCAGCTTCTACAGCTCGGGACAGGGGACGGAGACCCAGTACTTC. Full variable domain (rest looked up from reference TRBV11-2 and TRBJ2-5): EAGVAQSPRYKIIEKRQSVAFWCNPISGHATLYWYQQILGQGPKLLIQFQNNGVVDDSQLPKDRFSAERLKGVDSTLKIQPAKLEDSAVYLCASSFYSSGQGTETQYFGPGTRLLVL.

As concerns this clone: Other DNA sequences within the sample encode an identical CDR3. CDR3 loop: CASSSDRAPEAFF. The DNA of the CDR3 is TGTGCCAGCAGCTCTGACAGGGCCCCTGAAGCTTTCTTT. The V and J genes are TRBV5-6 and TRBJ1-1; 7 nucleotides align to TRBD1. Trimming cost V 3 bases and J 6 bases; bases outside gene matches: 5. Germline lookup yields CDR1 SGHDT and CDR2 YYEEEE. There are 13 residues in the CDR3. The full variable domain, completed using reference TRBV5-6 and TRBJ1-1, is DAGVTQSPTHLIKTRGQQVTLRCSPKSGHDTVSWYQQALGQGPQFIFQYYEEEERQRGNFPDRFSGHQFPNYSSELNVNALLLGDSALYLCASSSDRAPEAFFGQGTRLTVV.

CDR3 sequence (DNA): TGTGCCAGCAGCGTAATGGGGGCCTCCTACAATGAGCAGTTCTTC. It translates to CASSVMGASYNEQFF. This rearrangement joins TRBV9 to TRBJ2-1; perhaps TRBD1 as D (6 bases). Germline CDR1 SGDLS, CDR2 YYNGEE. The CDR3 length is 15 residues. Trimming took 1 base from V and 0 from J, leaving 8 bases between them.

The chain is built from TRBV27 and TRBJ1-6; D not certain. The length of the CDR3 is 13 residues. Trimming took off 3 bases at V and 9 bases at J, with 9 bases between the two ends. Germline CDR1 MNHEY, CDR2 SMNVEV (reference sequence). CDR3 region: CASSFGGGSPLHF. As DNA, the CDR3 is TGTGCCAGCAGTTTTGGAGGCGGTTCACCCCTCCACTTT.

V gene TRBV6-6 combines with J gene TRBJ2-7, with D maybe TRBD1 (5 bases). Germline loops: CDR1 MNHNY, CDR2 SVGAGI (reference sequence). This CDR3 spans 14 amino acids. Trimming removed 2 bases at V and 2 bases at J, with 10 bases between. The CDR3 region is CASSYPDITYEQYF. CDR3 DNA sequence: TGTGCCAGCAGTTACCCGGACATTACCTACGAGCAGTACTTC.

This CDR3 is CATGNLGLAVTYNEQFF. The CDR3 DNA reads as TGTGCCACCGGGAACCTAGGGCTAGCGGTGACATACAATGAGCAGTTCTTC. The chain couples TRBV24-1 to TRBJ2-1; 7 bases fit TRBD2. The CDR3 is 17 residues long. Germline lookup yields CDR1 KGHDR and CDR2 SFDVKD. Trimming cost V 9 bases and J 4 bases; bases outside gene matches: 17.